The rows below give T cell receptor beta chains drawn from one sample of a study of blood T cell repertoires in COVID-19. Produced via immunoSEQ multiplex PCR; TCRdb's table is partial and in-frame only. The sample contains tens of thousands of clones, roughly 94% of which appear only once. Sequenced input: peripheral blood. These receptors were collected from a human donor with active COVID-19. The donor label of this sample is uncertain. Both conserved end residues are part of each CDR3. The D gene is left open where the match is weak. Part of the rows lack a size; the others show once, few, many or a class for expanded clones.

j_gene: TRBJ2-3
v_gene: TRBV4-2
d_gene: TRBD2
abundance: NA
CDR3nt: TGTGCCAGCAGCCAGGGGGCTAGCGGGGGGCGCGATACGCAGTATTTT
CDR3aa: CASSQGASGGRDTQYF

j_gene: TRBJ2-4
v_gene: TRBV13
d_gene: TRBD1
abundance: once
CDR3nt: TGTGCCAGCAGCACGAAAACAGGGGAGATAGCCAAAAACATTCAGTACTTC
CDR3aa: CASSTKTGEIAKNIQYF

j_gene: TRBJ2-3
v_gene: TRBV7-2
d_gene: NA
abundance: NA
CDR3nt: TGTGCCAGCAGCTTAATAGCGGGCACAGATACGCAGTATTTT
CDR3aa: CASSLIAGTDTQYF

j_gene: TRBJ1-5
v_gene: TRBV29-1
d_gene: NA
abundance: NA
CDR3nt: TGCAGCGTTGAAGAGGTCCGGGGTGATCCCCAGCATTTT
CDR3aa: CSVEEVRGDPQHF

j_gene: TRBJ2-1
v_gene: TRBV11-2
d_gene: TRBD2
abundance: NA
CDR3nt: TGTGCCAGCAGCAAAGGCGTGGCTAGCGGGAATGGAAATGAGCAGTTCTTC
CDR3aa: CASSKGVASGNGNEQFF

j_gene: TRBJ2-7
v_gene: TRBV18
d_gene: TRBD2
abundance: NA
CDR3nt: TGTGCCAGCTCACCGGGACTAGCGGGAGGGCCGAGCTACGAGCAGTACTTC
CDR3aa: CASSPGLAGGPSYEQYF

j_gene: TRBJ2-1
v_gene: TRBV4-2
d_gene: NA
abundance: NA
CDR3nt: TGTGCCAGCAGCCAAGATGGGGGGAATGAGCAGTTCTTC
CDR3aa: CASSQDGGNEQFF

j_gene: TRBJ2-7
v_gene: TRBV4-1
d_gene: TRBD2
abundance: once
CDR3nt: TGCGCCAGCAGCCAAGAAGGGACTAGCCTAGGCGAGCAGTACTTC
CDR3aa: CASSQEGTSLGEQYF

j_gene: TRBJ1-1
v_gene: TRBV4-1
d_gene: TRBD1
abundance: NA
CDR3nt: TGCGCCAGCAGCGAAAGGACAGGGATGAACACTGAAGCTTTCTTT
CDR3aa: CASSERTGMNTEAFF

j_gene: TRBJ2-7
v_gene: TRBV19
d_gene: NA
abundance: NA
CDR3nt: TGTGCCAGTAGTCCGATGAACTTCTACGAGCAGTACTTC
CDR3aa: CASSPMNFYEQYF

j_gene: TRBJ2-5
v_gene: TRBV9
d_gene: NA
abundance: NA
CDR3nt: TGTGCCAGCAGCGCCCCCGGGGGACAGTACCAAGAGACCCAGTACTTC
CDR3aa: CASSAPGGQYQETQYF

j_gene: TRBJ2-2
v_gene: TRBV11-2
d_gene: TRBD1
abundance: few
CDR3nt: TGTGCCAGCAGCCGCACAGGGGTCAACACCGGGGAGCTGTTTTTT
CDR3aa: CASSRTGVNTGELFF

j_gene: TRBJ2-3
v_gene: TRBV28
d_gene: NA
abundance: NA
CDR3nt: TGTGCCAGCACTCAACCGGGGGTCCCCACTAGCACAGATACGCAGTATTTT
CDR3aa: CASTQPGVPTSTDTQYF

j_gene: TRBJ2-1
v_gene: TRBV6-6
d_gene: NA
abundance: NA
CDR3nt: TGTGCCAGCAGTACGCGGCGGGGACGCCGGGATCATGAGCAGTTCTTC
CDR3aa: CASSTRRGRRDHEQFF

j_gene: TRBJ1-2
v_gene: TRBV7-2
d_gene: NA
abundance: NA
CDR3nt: TGTGCCAGCAGCGCCACTCCCCGCTCAACGGGAGGCTACACCTTC
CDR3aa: CASSATPRSTGGYTF

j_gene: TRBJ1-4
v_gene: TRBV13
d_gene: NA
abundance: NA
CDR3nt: TGTGCCAGCCGCGCGGGGAGTGAAAAACTGTTTTTT
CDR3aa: CASRAGSEKLFF

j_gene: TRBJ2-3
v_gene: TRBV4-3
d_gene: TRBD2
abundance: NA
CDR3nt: TGCGCCAGCAGCCAAGATCCCGGGACTAGCGGGGGAACGCAGTATTTT
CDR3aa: CASSQDPGTSGGTQYF

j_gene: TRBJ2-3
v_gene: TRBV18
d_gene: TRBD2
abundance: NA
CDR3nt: TGTGCCAGCTCACCACAAGAACTAGCGGACACAGATACGCAGTATTTT
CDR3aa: CASSPQELADTDTQYF

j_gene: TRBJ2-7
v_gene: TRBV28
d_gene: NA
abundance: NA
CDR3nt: TGTGCCAGCATTCGAGGGGGAGGGACCTACGAGCAGTACTTC
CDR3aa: CASIRGGGTYEQYF

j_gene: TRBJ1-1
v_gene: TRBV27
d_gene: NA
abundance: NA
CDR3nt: TGTGCCACCTACTATAACACTGAAGCTTTCTTT
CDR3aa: CATYYNTEAFF

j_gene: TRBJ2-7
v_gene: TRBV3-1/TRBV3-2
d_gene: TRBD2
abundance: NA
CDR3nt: TGTGCCAGCAGCTCTCACTTTCCCATCAGCGGGGGGGCTACCGACGAGCAGTACTTC
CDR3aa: CASSSHFPISGGATDEQYF

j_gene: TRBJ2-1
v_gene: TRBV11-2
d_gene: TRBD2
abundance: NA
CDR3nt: TGTGCCAGCAGCTTAGGGGGGAGCGGGAGTACCTACAATGAGCAGTTCTTC
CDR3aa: CASSLGGSGSTYNEQFF

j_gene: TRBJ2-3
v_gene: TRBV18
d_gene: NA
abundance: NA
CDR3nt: TGTGCCAGCTCAAAGACATACACAGATACGCAGTATTTT
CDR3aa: CASSKTYTDTQYF

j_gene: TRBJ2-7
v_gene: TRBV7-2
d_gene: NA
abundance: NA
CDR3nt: TGTGCCAGCAGCTTAGCCCTAGGGGTGGAGGAGCAGTACTTC
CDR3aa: CASSLALGVEEQYF

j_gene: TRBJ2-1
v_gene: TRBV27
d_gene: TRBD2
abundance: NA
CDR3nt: TGTGCCAGCAGTCAAGGACTAGCGGGGGGGGAGCAGTTCTTC
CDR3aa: CASSQGLAGGEQFF

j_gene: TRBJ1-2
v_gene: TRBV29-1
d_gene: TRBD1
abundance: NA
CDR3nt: TGCAGCGTTGCGGACAGGGGGGGCGGCTACACCTTC
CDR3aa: CSVADRGGGYTF

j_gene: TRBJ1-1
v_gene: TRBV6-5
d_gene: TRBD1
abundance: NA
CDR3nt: TGTGCCAGCAGTTATTACGAGGGGGCCGTTTTCTTT
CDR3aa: CASSYYEGAVFF

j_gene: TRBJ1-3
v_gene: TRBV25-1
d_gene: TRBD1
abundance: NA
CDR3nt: TGTGCCAGCACCGGCGGGACAGGGGCTGGAAACACCATATATTTT
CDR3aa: CASTGGTGAGNTIYF

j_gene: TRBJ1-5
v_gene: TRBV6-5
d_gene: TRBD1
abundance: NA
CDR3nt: TGTGCCAGCAGGGAGACAGGGTTTAATCAGCCCCAGCATTTT
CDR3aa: CASRETGFNQPQHF

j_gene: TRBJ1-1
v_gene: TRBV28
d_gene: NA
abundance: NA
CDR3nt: TGTGCCAGCAGTTTCATCAGGAACACTGAAGCTTTCTTT
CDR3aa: CASSFIRNTEAFF

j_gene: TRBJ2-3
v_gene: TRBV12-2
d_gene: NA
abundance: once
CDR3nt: TGTGCAAGTCGCACTATACCTAGAGATACGCAGTATTTT
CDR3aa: CASRTIPRDTQYF

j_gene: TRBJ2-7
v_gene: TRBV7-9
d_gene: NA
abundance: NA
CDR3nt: TGTGCCAGCAGCCCGATACAGGGTCGTAGTTACGAGCAGTACTTC
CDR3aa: CASSPIQGRSYEQYF

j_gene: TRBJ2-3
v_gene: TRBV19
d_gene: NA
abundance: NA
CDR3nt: TGTGCCAGTAGGCAGGGTAATTCGGCAGATACGCAGTATTTT
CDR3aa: CASRQGNSADTQYF

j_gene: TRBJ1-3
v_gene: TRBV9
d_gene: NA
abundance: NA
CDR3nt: TGTGCCAGCAGCGCCAACAGCGGAAACACCATATATTTT
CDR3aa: CASSANSGNTIYF

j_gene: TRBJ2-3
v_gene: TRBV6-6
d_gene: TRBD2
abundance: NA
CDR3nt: TGTGCCAGCAGTCGTCCGGGACTAGCGGGAGGGCCTGGCACAGATACGCAGTATTTT
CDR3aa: CASSRPGLAGGPGTDTQYF

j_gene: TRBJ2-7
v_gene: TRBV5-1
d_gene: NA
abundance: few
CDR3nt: TGCGCCAGCAGTACCACAGTAGGAACCTACGAGCAGTACTTC
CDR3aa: CASSTTVGTYEQYF

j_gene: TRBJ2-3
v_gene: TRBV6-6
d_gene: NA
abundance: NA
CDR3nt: TGTGCCAGCACCTATCTCGGCACAGATACGCAGTATTTT
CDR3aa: CASTYLGTDTQYF

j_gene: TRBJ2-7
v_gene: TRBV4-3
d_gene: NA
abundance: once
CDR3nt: TGCGCCAGCAGCCAAGACCGGGATAGCACGTGTATAACCTACGAGCAGTACTTC
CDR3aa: CASSQDRDSTCITYEQYF

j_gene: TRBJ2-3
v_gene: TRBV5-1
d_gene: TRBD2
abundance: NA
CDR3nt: TGCGCCAGCAGCTTTCGGGAGGGCCCGACAGATACGCAGTATTTT
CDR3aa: CASSFREGPTDTQYF

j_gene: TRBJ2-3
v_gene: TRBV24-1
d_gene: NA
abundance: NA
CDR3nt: TGTGCCACCGCCCCCCCCAGTGGCACAGATACGCAGTATTTT
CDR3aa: CATAPPSGTDTQYF

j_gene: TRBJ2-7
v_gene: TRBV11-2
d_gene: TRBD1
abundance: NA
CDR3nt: TGTGCCAGCAGCTTAGTCTCTGGGACAGGGACCTACGAGCAGTACTTC
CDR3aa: CASSLVSGTGTYEQYF

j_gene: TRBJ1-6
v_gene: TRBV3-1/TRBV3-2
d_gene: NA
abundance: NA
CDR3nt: TGTGCCAGCAGCCGGGGCCCAACGGGGGCACCCCTCCACTTT
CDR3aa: CASSRGPTGAPLHF

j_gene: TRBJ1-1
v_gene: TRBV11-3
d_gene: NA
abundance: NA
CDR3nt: TGTGCCAGCAGCCCCCTGACTAGGGAAGCTTTCTTT
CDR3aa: CASSPLTREAFF

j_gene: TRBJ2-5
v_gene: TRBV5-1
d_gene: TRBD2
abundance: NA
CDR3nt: TGCGCCAGCAGCTACCAGCGGGAGTGGGAAGAGACCCAGTACTTC
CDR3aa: CASSYQREWEETQYF

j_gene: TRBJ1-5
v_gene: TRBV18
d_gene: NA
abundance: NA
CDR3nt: TGTGCCAGTTCCTTAACAGGGACGGGCAATCAGCCCCAGCATTTT
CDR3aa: CASSLTGTGNQPQHF

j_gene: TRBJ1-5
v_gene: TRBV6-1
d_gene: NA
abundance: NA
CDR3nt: TGTGCCAGCAGTGATGGTGCGACAGGCGTATATAGCAATCAGCCCCAGCATTTT
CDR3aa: CASSDGATGVYSNQPQHF

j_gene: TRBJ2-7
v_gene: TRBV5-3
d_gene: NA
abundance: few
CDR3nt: TGTGCCAGAAGCTTACAGGCGGCTCCCTCCTACGAGCAGTACTTC
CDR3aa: CARSLQAAPSYEQYF

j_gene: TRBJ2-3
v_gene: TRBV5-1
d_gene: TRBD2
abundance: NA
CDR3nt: TGCGCCAGCACGTCGGGGGGGCCGATAGATACGCAGTATTTT
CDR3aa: CASTSGGPIDTQYF

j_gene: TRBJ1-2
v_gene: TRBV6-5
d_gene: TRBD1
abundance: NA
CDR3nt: TGTGCCAGCAGTTACTCGACAGGGAATAATGGCTACACCTTC
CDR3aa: CASSYSTGNNGYTF

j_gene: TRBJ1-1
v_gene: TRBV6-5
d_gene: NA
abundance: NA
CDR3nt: TGTGCCAGCAGTTCCGGGGGAACTGAAGCTTTCTTT
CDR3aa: CASSSGGTEAFF

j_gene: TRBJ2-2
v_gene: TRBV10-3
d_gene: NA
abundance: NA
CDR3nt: TGTGCCATCTCGGACAGCGCGAACACCGGGGAGCTGTTTTTT
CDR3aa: CAISDSANTGELFF

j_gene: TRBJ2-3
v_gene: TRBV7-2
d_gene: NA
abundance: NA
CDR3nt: TGTGCCAGCAGCTTACGGGATTCAGATACGCAGTATTTT
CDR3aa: CASSLRDSDTQYF

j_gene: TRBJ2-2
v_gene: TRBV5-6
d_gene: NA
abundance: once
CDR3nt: TGTGCCAGCAGCTTGAATCCAGCGGACAACACCGGGGAGCTGTTTTTT
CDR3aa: CASSLNPADNTGELFF

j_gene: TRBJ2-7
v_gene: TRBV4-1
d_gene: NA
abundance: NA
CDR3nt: TGCGCCAGCAGCCAAGTTCCAGGGGCCTACGAGCAGTACTTC
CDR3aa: CASSQVPGAYEQYF

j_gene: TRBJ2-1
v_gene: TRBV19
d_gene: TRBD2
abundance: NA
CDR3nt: TGTGCCAGTAGACAAAGACTAGCGGAAAGCTCCTACAATGAGCAGTTCTTC
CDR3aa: CASRQRLAESSYNEQFF

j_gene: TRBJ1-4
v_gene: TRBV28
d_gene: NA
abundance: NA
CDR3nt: TGTGCCAGCAGAATGGGGCTAACTAATGAAAAACTGTTTTTT
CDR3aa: CASRMGLTNEKLFF

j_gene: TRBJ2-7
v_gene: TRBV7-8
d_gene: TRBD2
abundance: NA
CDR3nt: TGTGCCAGCAGCTTAATAGCGGGAGGGCCCGCCGAGCAGTACTTC
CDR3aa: CASSLIAGGPAEQYF